Listed here are 13 T cell receptor beta chains from one sample, sequenced in a study of control samples from healthy donors and cancer patients. Sequencing used immunoSEQ multiplex PCR; TCRdb keeps in-frame clones, though not all of them. The sample consists of about 180,000 clones, roughly 90% of them appearing once. Material for sequencing was blood. Receptors originate from a woman aged 45-65 years in good health.

V is TRBV28 and J is TRBJ2-3, with D perhaps given as TRBD1 or TRBD2 (5 bases each). Trimming took 2 bases from V and 0 from J, leaving 9 bases between them. The CDR3 contains 15 residues. CDR1 and CDR2 from the germline V gene are MDHEN and SYDVKM. Written as DNA, the CDR3 is TGTGCCAGCAGTTTACGGGACCTTAGCACAGATACGCAGTATTTT. Amino acid sequence: CASSLRDLSTDTQYF.

The chain couples TRBV25-1 to TRBJ2-7; tentative D call: TRBD1 (6 bases). The V gene's germline CDR1 is MGHDK and CDR2 SYGVNS. The CDR3 consists of 15 residues. Trimming cost V 3 bases and J 4 bases, with 16 bases left between them. The CDR3 DNA reads TGTGCCAGCAGTGATCCCCAGGGGCCTAAGTACGAGCAGTACTTC. The encoded protein is CASSDPQGPKYEQYF.

CDR3 bases: TGTGCCAGCAGTTACTCGAAACGGGGCGCTGGAAACACCATATATTTT. Protein product: CASSYSKRGAGNTIYF. The chain employs TRBV6-5 and TRBJ1-3; a possible D gene is TRBD1 (5 bases). Germline V CDR1 and CDR2: MNHEY, SVGAGI. V was clipped by 0 bases and J by 2 bases, with 11 bases between them. The CDR3 sequence is 16 residues long.

The V call is TRBV7-2, the J call TRBJ2-7, with D hard to call. V was pared by 2 bases and J by 0 bases, with 11 bases between. Germline lookup yields CDR1 SGHTA and CDR2 FQGNSA. The CDR3 extends over 15 amino acids. The CDR3 protein is CASSLSAGDSYEQYF. The CDR3 DNA follows: TGTGCCAGCAGCTTATCGGCAGGAGACTCCTACGAGCAGTACTTC.

This clone has just a few counts. This chain uses TRBV18 with TRBJ2-7; D is ambiguous. CDR1 and CDR2 from the germline V gene are KGHSH and LQKENI. This CDR3 has 15 amino acids. V dropped 3 bases and J dropped 1 base, with 13 bases sitting between them. Written as DNA, the CDR3 is TGTGCCAGCTCACCGTCCTCAGTAGGGTCCTACGAGCAGTACTTC. Protein sequence: CASSPSSVGSYEQYF.

This sequence joins TRBV9 and TRBJ1-4, with 8 bases identical to TRBD1. The V segment lost 3 bases and the J segment 8 bases; nucleotides outside the gene matches: 12. CDR1 is SGDLS, CDR2 YYNGEE, per germline. CDR3 length equals 16 residues. DNA of the CDR3: TGTGCCAGCAGCGCAGGACAGGGTGGGTCGGGAGAAAAACTGTTTTTT. Translated, it gives CASSAGQGGSGEKLFF.

The chain uses TRBV7-8 and TRBJ2-2; unclear D gene. The V and J ends lost 0 bases and 5 bases respectively, with 4 bases between them. The V gene's germline CDR1 is SGHVS and CDR2 FQNEAQ. The CDR3 is 13 residues long. The CDR3 nucleotides are TGTGCCAGCAGCTTAGCTCGTACCGGGGAGCTGTTTTTT. It translates to CASSLARTGELFF.

J is TRBJ1-6 and V is TRBV30; the D is unclear. The germline gives CDR1 GTSNPN, CDR2 SVGIG (reference sequence). The V and J ends lost 4 bases and 0 bases respectively, with 10 bases between them. This CDR3 has 15 residues. This chain's CDR3 is CAWTDISSYNSPLHF. In DNA form, the CDR3 reads TGTGCCTGGACTGATATAAGCTCCTATAATTCACCCCTCCACTTT.

This chain links TRBV3-1 (or the pseudogene TRBV3-2) with TRBJ1-5; 7 nucleotides match TRBD1. The V segment lost 4 bases and the J segment 4 bases; nucleotides outside the gene matches: 13. CDR3 length: 17 amino acids. Germline loops: CDR1 LGHDT, CDR2 YNNKEL (reference sequence). This CDR3 reads CASSRRDSDALNQPQHF. DNA for the CDR3: TGTGCCAGCAGCCGACGGGACAGCGATGCCTTAAATCAGCCCCAGCATTTT.

This chain uses TRBV4-3 with TRBJ2-3, with D perhaps TRBD2 (5 bases). Germline V CDR1 and CDR2: LGHNA, YSLEER. The CDR3 is made up of 17 amino acids. V gave up 3 bases and J gave up 2 bases, with 18 bases separating them. CDR3 in DNA: TGCGCCAGCAGCCAGGGTTATATTGAGGGATACACAGATACGCAGTATTTT. It codes for CASSQGYIEGYTDTQYF.

This clone was detected once. The chain uses TRBV21-1 and TRBJ1-2; the table's D call of TRBD1 was not tested on the DNA. TRBV21-1 is a documented pseudogene. This CDR3 has 19 amino acids. The chain's CDR3 is CASTIPARGTYFSNYGYTF. The CDR3 DNA reads as TGTGCCAGCACGATACCAGCAAGGGGGACATATTTTTCTAACTATGGCTACACCTTC.

The V call is TRBV28, the J call TRBJ2-3; D unclear. The CDR3 runs to 14 residues. The germline gives CDR1 MDHEN, CDR2 SYDVKM. V lost 4 bases and J lost 0, with 8 bases in between. CDR3: CASSSTLSTDTQYF. CDR3 nucleotides: TGTGCCAGCAGTTCCACACTGAGCACAGATACGCAGTATTTT.

The genes are TRBV7-9 and TRBJ2-2; TRBD1 aligns across 10 bases. Germline trimming cut 5 bases from V and 3 bases from J; bases unmatched to any gene: 12. This CDR3 has 18 amino acids. Germline assignment: CDR1 SEHNR and CDR2 FQNEAQ (reference sequence). In nucleotides, the CDR3 is TGTGCCAGCAGCCGATATCCGGGACAGGGGTCGGACACCGGGGAGCTGTTTTTT. Its protein product is CASSRYPGQGSDTGELFF.